The T cell receptor beta chain under discussion was sequenced for a study of response to subunit inactivated influenza vaccine. Whole-study results and caveats: That few new T cells are recruited by each seasonal influenza vaccination was the authors' suggestion.

TCRdb processed the RT-PCR reads anew with MiXCR; each CDR3 protein has one entry. The sample consists of about 500,000 distinct CDR3 sequences, more than 15% of them appearing once. Worth noting for this clonotype: The antigen remains undetermined.

Germline V gene sequence: CDR1 SGHTA, CDR2 FQGNSA. With 8 bases removed from V and 1 base from J, the gap between germline ends came to 11 bases. CDR3 length equals 13 residues. The chain couples TRBV7-2 to TRBJ1-1; perhaps TRBD1 as D (5 bases). The origin of this receptor is a man between 50 and 70 years old who received an inactivated influenza vaccine. The input for sequencing was CD4+ T cells sorted from PBMCs, taken about 23 months after vaccination. CDR3 DNA: TGTGCCAGCGGCCTCGGACAGAACACTGAAGCTTTCTTT. Translated, it gives CASGLGQNTEAFF.